The 27 T cell receptor beta chains in this list originate from one sample, sequenced in a study of neurological immune-mediated disorders. TCRdb called the 5' RACE reads again in MiXCR, with one record for every CDR3 protein. The sample consists of approximately 44,000 distinct CDR3 sequences, around 5.8% of them appearing once. Sequenced input: CD4+ T cells from blood. The receptors stem from a woman younger than 35 with multiple sclerosis.

This clonotype was detected ten times or more. This CDR3 is CASRDTAMNTEAFF. As DNA, the CDR3 is TGTGCCAGCAGAGACACAGCCATGAACACTGAAGCTTTCTTT. The chain has TRBV6-6 and TRBJ1-1; the D is unclear. CDR1 and CDR2 (germline): MNHNY, SVGAGI (reference sequence). The CDR3 runs to 14 residues. V gave up 6 bases and J gave up 0 bases, with 11 bases separating them.

This chain joins TRBV20-1 and TRBJ1-5; a possible D gene is TRBD1 (6 bases). Germline V gene sequence: CDR1 DFQATT, CDR2 SNEGSKA (reference sequence). V lost 3 bases and J 6 bases, leaving 12 bases between the germline ends. CDR3 length: 13 amino acids. The CDR3 sequence is CSARKGESQPQHF. The CDR3 DNA sequence: TGCAGTGCTAGGAAGGGGGAGAGTCAGCCCCAGCATTTT.

This clonotype appeared many times. This chain joins TRBV20-1 and TRBJ2-7, with 8 bases identical to TRBD2. The V gene end was trimmed by 3 bases and the J gene end by 4 bases; junction bases not matched to a gene: 5. Germline values: CDR1 DFQATT, CDR2 SNEGSKA (reference sequence). CDR3 length: 13 amino acids. CDR3: CSASRSGRYEQYV. The CDR3 coding sequence is TGCAGTGCTAGCAGAAGCGGGAGATACGAGCAGTACGTC.

The V gene is TRBV24-1, the J gene TRBJ2-3; 7 bases are shared with TRBD2. In germline, CDR1 is KGHDR, CDR2 SFDVKD. Trimming at V came to 1 base and at J to 3 bases, leaving 3 bases not matched to a gene. The CDR3 runs 15 residues. CDR3: CATSDFGGRTDTQYF. The CDR3 nucleotides are TGTGCCACCAGTGATTTTGGCGGGAGAACAGATACGCAGTATTTT.

This clonotype showed up many times. The chain carries TRBV12-3 or TRBV12-4 and TRBJ1-1; no firm D call. With 6 bases removed from V and 6 bases from J, the gap between germline ends came to 17 bases. The CDR3 has 14 amino acids. CDR3 amino acids: CASRIRPGRSEAFF. CDR3 bases: TGTGCCAGCAGGATCAGGCCCGGGAGATCTGAAGCTTTCTTT.

This clonotype was detected only a few times. V gene TRBV12-3 or TRBV12-4 combines with J gene TRBJ2-1; D is ambiguous. Trimming removed 5 bases from V and 6 bases from J, with 8 bases in between. The length of the CDR3 is 12 residues. CDR3 nucleotides: TGTGCCAGCAGTCCCGTGGGCAATGAGCAGTTCTTC. This sequence encodes CASSPVGNEQFF.

This clonotype has a count of ten or more. The chain uses TRBV7-8 and TRBJ1-5; D uncertain. The V gene lost 3 bases and the J gene lost 1 base, with 28 bases spanning the gap. This CDR3 is 21 amino acids long. Germline values: CDR1 SGHVS, CDR2 FQNEAQ. CDR3 DNA sequence: TGTGCCAGCAGCTTTTTTTACCCGACTTTACAGACGCCCATGAGCAATCAGCCCCAGCATTTT. It translates to CASSFFYPTLQTPMSNQPQHF.

This clonotype was picked up many times. This chain links TRBV28 with TRBJ1-3; no firm D call. From germline, CDR1 is MDHEN and CDR2 SYDVKM. This CDR3 has 14 residues. Trimming removed 3 bases from V and 2 bases from J, with 8 bases in between. The CDR3 loop reads CASSLAGAGNTIYF. For the CDR3, the DNA is TGTGCCAGCAGTTTGGCCGGGGCTGGAAACACCATATATTTT.

This clonotype came up a few times. The rearrangement links TRBV28 to TRBJ2-5; D is tentatively TRBD1 or TRBD2 (5 bases each). The CDR3 length is 12 residues. Germline CDR1 is MDHEN and CDR2 is SYDVKM. Trimming took off 4 bases at V and 5 bases at J, with 8 bases between the two ends. CDR3 coding DNA: TGTGCCAGCAGTTCGGGGACGGAGACCCAGTACTTC. Translated: CASSSGTETQYF.

This clonotype came up many times. The rearrangement links TRBV5-6 to TRBJ2-7; tentatively, D is TRBD2 (6 bases). With 7 bases removed from V and 4 bases from J, the gap between germline ends came to 15 bases. Germline loops: CDR1 SGHDT, CDR2 YYEEEE. The CDR3 is 13 amino acids. CDR3 DNA: TGTGCCAGCGGGTCGCCGGGAGCTTACGAGCAGTACGTC. Its protein is CASGSPGAYEQYV.

This clonotype was observed many times. The genes are TRBV10-3 and TRBJ1-6, with D perhaps TRBD1 (6 bases). The CDR3 has 13 amino acids. Trimming took 9 bases from V and 8 from J, leaving 14 bases between them. Germline lookup yields CDR1 ENHRY and CDR2 SYGVKD. CDR3 sequence reads: CAIKPGQDSPLHF. The CDR3, as DNA: TGTGCCATAAAGCCGGGACAAGATTCACCCCTCCACTTT.

The chain combines TRBV7-9 with TRBJ2-2, with unresolved D. V lost 2 bases and J 1 base, leaving 8 bases between the germline ends. This CDR3 has 15 amino acids. Germline V gene lookup returns CDR1 SEHNR and CDR2 FQNEAQ (reference sequence). The CDR3 bases are TGTGCCAGCAGCTTATGGCTACAGAACACCGGGGAGCTGTTTTTT. It is translated as CASSLWLQNTGELFF.

This clonotype was detected ten times or more. The chain has TRBV3-2 and TRBJ1-2; the tabulated D call, TRBD1, remains unverified against the DNA. TRBV3-2 is recorded as a pseudogene. This CDR3 spans 13 amino acids. The CDR3 is CASSQLRGNGYTF. The CDR3 nucleotides are TGTGCCAGCAGCCAACTCAGGGGGAATGGCTACACCTTC.

At least ten counts were recorded for this clonotype. This chain links TRBV5-1 with TRBJ1-1, with D uncertain. The CDR3 covers 14 residues. Looked up from germline, CDR1 is SGHRS and CDR2 is YFSETQ. Trimming cost V 4 bases and J 7 bases, with 17 bases left between them. CDR3 in DNA: TGCGCCAGCAGCCCCCGTCATGGACCGAGTGAAGCTTTCTTT. As protein: CASSPRHGPSEAFF.

In this sample, this clonotype turned up many times. The chain recombines TRBV20-1 with TRBJ2-1; 8 positions match TRBD1. Germline V gene data show CDR1 as DFQATT and CDR2 as SNEGSKA (reference sequence). V gave up 6 bases and J gave up 4 bases; unmatched junction bases: 17. This CDR3 spans 17 amino acids. For the CDR3, the DNA is TGCAGTGCCGAGGGGACAGGTGGGGCACTTTCTTACAATGAGCAGTTCTTC. This codes for CSAEGTGGALSYNEQFF.

This clonotype was counted at least ten times. J is TRBJ2-4 and V is TRBV7-2; D uncertain. The V and J ends lost 5 bases and 0 bases respectively, with 8 bases between them. The germline gives CDR1 SGHTA, CDR2 FQGNSA. The CDR3 covers 14 residues. DNA for the CDR3: TGTGCCAGCAGCGATACACTAGCCAAAAACATTCAGTACTTC. Residues: CASSDTLAKNIQYF.

In this sample, this clonotype turned up many times. The rearrangement uses TRBV3-1 and TRBJ2-5; D is possibly TRBD2 (6 bases). Trimming stripped 2 bases from V and 4 bases from J, with 11 bases between. CDR1 LGHDT and CDR2 YNNKEL come from the germline V gene (reference sequence). CDR3 length: 14 residues. The CDR3 DNA reads TGTGCCAGCAGCCAAATGGGAGGCGGAGAGACCCAGTACTTC. Its protein is CASSQMGGGETQYF.

This clonotype was counted many times. This rearrangement joins TRBV5-6 to TRBJ2-2; D may be TRBD1 (5 bases). This CDR3 spans 16 amino acids. V lost 4 bases, J lost 4 bases, and 17 bases lay in between. Germline V gene sequence: CDR1 SGHDT, CDR2 YYEEEE. CDR3 residues: CASSPPGARVTGELFF. DNA of the CDR3: TGTGCCAGCAGCCCCCCTGGGGCCCGCGTCACCGGGGAGCTGTTTTTT.

This clonotype was counted ten times or more. The rearrangement links TRBV9 to TRBJ2-3; possible D gene TRBD1, 5 bases. The CDR3 consists of 15 residues. Between the trimmed V and J ends, which lost 0 bases and 4 bases, there was a span of 12 bases. The germline V gene encodes CDR1 SGDLS and CDR2 YYNGEE. CDR3 DNA: TGTGCCAGCAGCGTAGTAGGGGTCGTCCCAGATACGCAGTATTTT. As protein: CASSVVGVVPDTQYF. The full variable domain, with the rest looked up from reference TRBV9 and TRBJ2-3, is DSGVTQTPKHLITATGQRVTLRCSPRSGDLSVYWYQQSLDQGLQFLIQYYNGEERAKGNILERFSAQQFPDLHSELNLSSLELGDSALYFCASSVVGVVPDTQYFGPGTRLTVL.

This clonotype was seen once. The chain couples TRBV12-3 or TRBV12-4 to TRBJ1-5; 7 nucleotides line up with TRBD1. The ends lost 6 bases at V and 6 bases at J; junction bases unmatched: 8. The CDR3 totals 14 residues. In nucleotides, the CDR3 is TGTGCCAGCAGCCCTGGACAGGCTGCTCAGCCCCAGCATTTT. It specifies CASSPGQAAQPQHF.

At least ten counts were recorded for this clonotype. The V and J genes are TRBV7-2 and TRBJ2-1, with TRBD2 matching over 8 bases. The germline CDR1 and CDR2 sequences are SGHTA and FQGNSA. The V gene end was trimmed by 3 bases and the J gene end by 9 bases; junction bases not matched to a gene: 4. The CDR3 is 13 residues long. CDR3 DNA sequence: TGTGCCAGCAGCTTCGGAGCGGGAGTTGAGCAGTTCTTC. Protein: CASSFGAGVEQFF.

This clonotype was seen ten or more times. This sequence joins TRBV25-1 and TRBJ2-1; D is uncertain. Germline CDR1 MGHDK, CDR2 SYGVNS. Trimming stripped 1 base from V and 9 bases from J, with 4 bases between. The CDR3 contains 11 residues. The CDR3 region has the DNA TGTGCCAGCAGTGAATTCGGTGAGCAGTTCTTC. This codes for CASSEFGEQFF. The full variable domain, with the rest looked up from reference TRBV25-1 and TRBJ2-1, is EADIYQTPRYLVIGTGKKITLECSQTMGHDKMYWYQQDPGMELHLIHYSYGVNSTEKGDLSSESTVSRIRTEHFPLTLESARPSHTSQYLCASSEFGEQFFGPGTRLTVL.

This clonotype was seen repeatedly, ten times or more. This chain connects TRBV7-6 to TRBJ2-2; 8 bases line up with TRBD1. The CDR3 totals 16 residues. V lost 3 bases and J lost 3; bases outside the gene matches: 6. In germline, CDR1 is SGHVS, CDR2 FNYEAQ. The CDR3 sequence: CASSFHGQGDTGELFF. CDR3 coding DNA: TGTGCCAGCAGCTTCCATGGACAGGGAGACACCGGGGAGCTGTTTTTT.

This rearrangement joins TRBV27 to TRBJ2-1; D may be TRBD2 (7 bases). The V and J ends lost 8 bases and 12 bases respectively, with 26 bases between them. The germline V gene has CDR1 MNHEY and CDR2 SMNVEV (reference sequence). CDR3 length equals 15 residues. The CDR3 DNA reads TGTGCCAGCCGCTGGGGCGGGGGCCGGGGAGATACGCAGTTCTTC. Protein: CASRWGGGRGDTQFF.

This clonotype was seen repeatedly, ten times or more. This chain joins TRBV6-6 and TRBJ2-1; 7 bases line up with TRBD2. V gave up 6 bases and J gave up 9 bases; unmatched junction bases: 8. The CDR3 extends over 13 amino acids. Germline V gene sequence: CDR1 MNHNY, CDR2 SVGAGI (reference sequence). CDR3 residues: CASRSGALSEQFF. The CDR3, as DNA: TGTGCCAGCAGAAGCGGGGCTCTCAGTGAGCAGTTCTTC.

This clonotype was observed at least ten times. This rearrangement joins TRBV7-9 to TRBJ2-3; possibly TRBD1 for D (5 bases). This CDR3 has 14 amino acids. Deletions cut 5 bases from V and 2 bases from J, with 11 bases between. CDR1 and CDR2 from the germline V gene are SEHNR and FQNEAQ (reference sequence). The CDR3 loop reads CASSTKGDTDTQYF. CDR3 DNA: TGTGCCAGCAGCACCAAAGGGGACACAGATACGCAGTATTTT.

The sample holds many counts of this clonotype. This rearrangement joins TRBV7-3 to TRBJ2-3; D unclear. CDR3 length: 14 residues. Germline lookup yields CDR1 SGHTA and CDR2 FQGTGA. V dropped 5 bases and J dropped 2 bases, with 11 bases sitting between them. CDR3 residues: CASSPLGNTDTQYF. Here the CDR3 DNA reads TGTGCCAGCAGCCCTCTAGGGAACACAGATACGCAGTATTTT.